This passage covers 22 T cell receptor beta chains from one sample sequenced in a study of shared clonotypes between healthy human individuals. Clones were sequenced by immunoSEQ multiplex PCR, and TCRdb holds only the in-frame ones, with some missing. Among hundreds of thousands of clones listed, around 67% were seen once. The sequenced material came from memory CD4+ T cells sorted from blood. The subset: CD45RA-negative fraction. These receptors were obtained from a woman aged 25 to 39 in good health.

The J gene is TRBJ1-5, the V gene TRBV7-8; the D is unclear. V was pared by 3 bases and J by 5 bases, with 11 bases between. Germline CDR1 reads SGHVS; CDR2 reads FQNEAQ. The CDR3 is made up of 14 amino acids. The CDR3 coding sequence is TGTGCCAGCAGCTTTGGCATTTGGGATCAGCCCCAGCATTTT. Translating it yields CASSFGIWDQPQHF.

The rearrangement uses TRBV7-2 and TRBJ1-3; 10 bases are a match to TRBD1. Trimming cost V 3 bases and J 3 bases; bases outside gene matches: 5. The CDR3 sequence is 16 residues long. Per germline, CDR1 SGHTA and CDR2 FQGNSA. Here the CDR3 DNA reads TGTGCCAGCAGCTTCGGGACAGGGGCGAATGGAAACACCATATATTTT. Translated: CASSFGTGANGNTIYF.

As to this clone: In the same sample, other DNA sequences code for this CDR3. The genes are TRBV5-1 and TRBJ2-7; D is unclear. Trimming removed 0 bases from V and 3 bases from J, with 10 bases in between. The CDR3 is made up of 14 amino acids. Per germline, CDR1 SGHRS and CDR2 YFSETQ. The CDR3, as DNA: TGCGCCAGCAGCTTGGCCGGCAGGTACTACGAGCAGTACTTC. It is translated as CASSLAGRYYEQYF.

Concerning this clone: This sequence may be a read error, since a much larger clone differs from it by one base. The V and J genes are TRBV14 and TRBJ1-1; D is unresolved. Looked up from germline, CDR1 is SGHDN and CDR2 is FVKESK. Trimming stripped 0 bases from V and 2 bases from J, with 4 bases between. This CDR3 has 13 amino acids. CDR3 sequence reads: CASSQDHNTEAFF. The CDR3 coding sequence is TGTGCCAGCAGCCAAGATCATAACACTGAAGCTTTCTTT.

The chain combines TRBV4-1 with TRBJ1-2; D is unclear. Germline-derived CDR1 and CDR2 are MGHRA and YSYEKL. V gave up 0 bases and J gave up 4 bases, with 12 bases separating them. The CDR3 totals 15 residues. CDR3 protein: CASSQDSPGGYGYTF. CDR3 sequence (DNA): TGCGCCAGCAGCCAAGATTCGCCGGGTGGCTATGGCTACACCTTC.

J is TRBJ2-2 and V is TRBV7-2; D is unresolved. Trimming removed 5 bases from V and 7 bases from J, with 11 bases in between. The CDR3 runs 13 residues. In germline, CDR1 is SGHTA, CDR2 FQGNSA. CDR3 in DNA: TGTGCCAGCAGCCCGTATTGGGACGGGGAGCTGTTTTTT. This encodes CASSPYWDGELFF.

V usage is TRBV6-1 and J usage is TRBJ2-1; 11 bases match TRBD2. V gave up 11 bases and J gave up 3 bases; unmatched junction bases: 9. Per germline, CDR1 MNHNS and CDR2 SASEGT. The length of the CDR3 is 15 residues. CDR3 in amino acids: CAGGLAVAGYNEQFF. Written as DNA, the CDR3 is TGTGCCGGGGGACTAGCGGTAGCAGGCTACAATGAGCAGTTCTTC.

This sequence joins TRBV4-1 and TRBJ1-4, with D possibly matching TRBD1 (5 bases). Germline V gives CDR1 MGHRA, CDR2 YSYEKL. V lost 0 bases and J lost 0, with 11 bases in between. CDR3 length: 17 amino acids. CDR3 in amino acids: CASSQDKWDATNEKLFF. The CDR3 DNA sequence: TGCGCCAGCAGCCAAGATAAATGGGACGCAACTAATGAAAAACTGTTTTTT.

CDR3 nucleotides: TGTGCCAGCTTTGGGTACACTGAAGCTTTCTTT. Its translation is CASFGYTEAFF. The chain recombines TRBV2 with TRBJ1-1; no definite D call. Trimming took off 8 bases at V and 3 bases at J, with 7 bases between the two ends. The CDR3 totals 11 residues. The germline V gene encodes CDR1 SNHLY and CDR2 FYNNEI.

The chain is built from TRBV27 and TRBJ1-1; D gene unclear. V was clipped by 2 bases and J by 1 base, with 11 bases between them. The length of the CDR3 is 15 residues. The germline V gene has CDR1 MNHEY and CDR2 SMNVEV (reference sequence). CDR3 bases: TGTGCCAGCAGTTTAGCCGGTACAACGAACACTGAAGCTTTCTTT. It codes for CASSLAGTTNTEAFF.

V is TRBV9 and J is TRBJ2-1; 12 nucleotides line up with TRBD2. CDR1 and CDR2 (germline): SGDLS, YYNGEE. V lost 0 bases, J lost 8 bases, and 9 bases stayed unmatched. This CDR3 contains 17 residues. CDR3 amino acids: CASSVGQSSGRAHEQFF. In nucleotides, the CDR3 is TGTGCCAGCAGCGTAGGCCAATCTAGCGGGAGGGCCCATGAGCAGTTCTTC.

This chain joins TRBV5-1 and TRBJ1-4; D is uncertain. The CDR3 sequence is 13 residues long. Germline values: CDR1 SGHRS, CDR2 YFSETQ. V lost 5 bases and J lost 8, with 13 bases in between. As DNA, the CDR3 is TGCGCCAGCAGTGGCGGGAGCGGAGAAAAACTGTTTTTT. It specifies CASSGGSGEKLFF.

This rearrangement joins TRBV10-2 to TRBJ2-7; D is unresolved. This CDR3 has 15 residues. Germline values: CDR1 WSHSY, CDR2 SAAADI. Trimming removed 1 base from V and 0 bases from J, with 10 bases in between. CDR3 protein: CASSEWVGNSYEQYF. The CDR3 nucleotides are TGCGCCAGCAGTGAGTGGGTAGGGAACTCCTACGAGCAGTACTTC.

This chain joins TRBV2 and TRBJ2-5; tentative D call: TRBD1 (6 bases). The CDR3 contains 14 residues. The germline V and J ends were trimmed by 5 bases and 4 bases, with 14 bases remaining between them. CDR1 and CDR2 (germline): SNHLY, FYNNEI. The CDR3 protein is CASSPTGYRETQYF. For the CDR3, the DNA is TGTGCCAGCAGTCCCACAGGGTACCGAGAGACCCAGTACTTC.

This clone has a single count. The chain carries TRBV7-9 and TRBJ1-4, with D tentatively TRBD1 (6 bases). The CDR3 runs 15 residues. V shed 5 bases and J shed 6 bases, with 16 bases lying between them. Germline V gene sequence: CDR1 SEHNR, CDR2 FQNEAQ (reference sequence). The CDR3 spells CASSGARGAHEKLFF. The CDR3 nucleotides read TGTGCCAGCAGCGGAGCTCGGGGGGCACATGAAAAACTGTTTTTT. Combining the CDR3 with reference TRBV7-9 and TRBJ1-4 gives the whole variable domain DTGVSQNPRHKITKRGQNVTFRCDPISEHNRLYWYRQTLGQGPEFLTYFQNEAQLEKSRLLSDRFSAERPKGSFSTLEIQRTEQGDSAMYLCASSGARGAHEKLFFGSGTQLSVL.

The gene calls are TRBV7-3 and TRBJ2-1, with TRBD2 identical over 11 bases. From germline, CDR1 is SGHTA and CDR2 FQGTGA. The CDR3 runs 18 residues. After removal of 5 bases from V and 4 bases from J, the junction contained 13 bases not matched to a gene. CDR3 amino acids: CASSKHPTGTSGYNEQFF. The DNA of the CDR3 is TGTGCCAGCAGCAAACACCCCACCGGGACTAGCGGATACAATGAGCAGTTCTTC. Variable domain in full (rest from reference TRBV7-3 and TRBJ2-1): GAGVSQTPSNKVTEKGKYVELRCDPISGHTALYWYRQSLGQGPEFLIYFQGTGAADDSGLPNDRFFAVRPEGSVSTLKIQRTERGDSAVYLCASSKHPTGTSGYNEQFFGPGTRLTVL.

V and J are TRBV30 and TRBJ2-4; possibly TRBD2 for D (6 bases). V lost 1 base, J lost 2 bases, and 15 bases lay in between. The germline V gene encodes CDR1 GTSNPN and CDR2 SVGIG (reference sequence). This CDR3 has 16 amino acids. The CDR3, as DNA: TGTGCCTGGAGTGCGGACGGGAGACAGTCCAAAAACATTCAGTACTTC. This gives the protein CAWSADGRQSKNIQYF.

The chain recombines TRBV6-6 with TRBJ2-7, with 8 nucleotides matching TRBD2. In germline, CDR1 is MNHNY, CDR2 SVGAGI (reference sequence). The CDR3 extends over 15 amino acids. The V gene end was trimmed by 6 bases and the J gene end by 0 bases; junction bases not matched to a gene: 7. The chain's CDR3 is CASRTSGGSSYEQYF. CDR3 nucleotides: TGTGCCAGCAGAACTAGCGGAGGAAGCTCCTACGAGCAGTACTTC.

The chain is built from TRBV4-1 and TRBJ2-2, with D hard to call. Per the germline V gene, CDR1 is MGHRA and CDR2 is YSYEKL. The V and J ends lost 3 bases and 5 bases respectively, with 13 bases between them. CDR3 size: 15 residues. The CDR3 DNA is TGCGCCAGCAGCCATGGGCAGGCTGGGACCGGGGAGCTGTTTTTT. Its protein product is CASSHGQAGTGELFF.

The J gene is TRBJ1-1, the V gene TRBV21-1. TRBV21-1 constitutes a pseudogene. The CDR3 totals 12 residues. The CDR3 loop is CASSKVGYDAFF. The CDR3 region has the DNA TGTGCCAGCAGCAAAGTTGGGTATGACGCTTTCTTT.

This clone has only a few counts. The sample contains more than one DNA sequence encoding this CDR3. This sequence joins TRBV5-1 and TRBJ1-1, with 7 bases fitting TRBD1. CDR1 is SGHRS and CDR2 is YFSETQ in the germline V gene. This CDR3 contains 14 residues. J was trimmed by 1 base and V by 2 bases; bases with no gene match: 2. The CDR3 reads CASSLTGANTEAFF. In nucleotides, the CDR3 is TGCGCCAGCAGCTTAACAGGGGCGAACACTGAAGCTTTCTTT.

This chain uses TRBV7-9 with TRBJ2-1; D uncertain. This CDR3 comprises 13 residues. Deletions cut 3 bases from V and 15 bases from J, with 18 bases between. Germline V gives CDR1 SEHNR, CDR2 FQNEAQ (reference sequence). CDR3 amino acids: CASSLKTPDHWFF. In DNA form, the CDR3 reads TGTGCCAGCAGCTTGAAAACCCCAGACCATTGGTTCTTC.